This record looks at one T cell receptor (beta chain) sequence and its context. Generated by immunoSEQ multiplex PCR, the TCRdb table keeps only in-frame clones and is missing some. Of 110,000 to 150,000 clones in the sample, 80% to 90% are singletons; the top ten hold around 1.6%. The CDR3 runs 17 residues. Germline lookup yields CDR1 SGHVS and CDR2 FNYEAQ. V lost 1 base and J lost 0, with 15 bases in between. The data are from a study of T cell responses to AZD1222 COVID-19 vaccine. Sample: peripheral blood, taken on day 0 of AZD1222 vaccination. The source of this sequence is an adult in good health. V and J are TRBV7-6 and TRBJ1-2; no firm D call. DNA for the CDR3: TGTGCCAGCAGCTTAGAAGAGATGGCAGTCCCTAACTATGGCTACACCTTC. Translation gives CASSLEEMAVPNYGYTF.